This T cell receptor beta chain was captured in a study of blood T cell repertoires in COVID-19. Study context: From the United States, Italy and Spain came samples of acute and convalescent COVID-19. Nucleic acid was either cDNA or gDNA, and it came from T cells, B-cell-depleted T cells, or PBMCs.

Trimming shortened V by 8 bases and J by 0 bases, and 10 bases separated the two germline ends. The CDR3 length is 13 residues. Germline CDR1 reads MNHEY; CDR2 reads SVGAGI. In the source study's methods: How many nucleated cells were present was estimated from reference gene primer amplification. Produced via immunoSEQ multiplex PCR; TCRdb's table is partial and in-frame only. Clone size and the V and J calls come from that table; the DNA yielded D and trimming. The data show fewer than 200,000 clones, 85% seen once. The receptor's source is a human donor with acute or convalescent COVID-19. The donor label of this sample is uncertain. V gene TRBV6-5 combines with J gene TRBJ1-1; no firm D call. Sequenced: peripheral blood. The CDR3, as DNA: TGTGCCAGCGGTTTACATTTGAACACTGAAGCTTTCTTT. It yields the protein CASGLHLNTEAFF.